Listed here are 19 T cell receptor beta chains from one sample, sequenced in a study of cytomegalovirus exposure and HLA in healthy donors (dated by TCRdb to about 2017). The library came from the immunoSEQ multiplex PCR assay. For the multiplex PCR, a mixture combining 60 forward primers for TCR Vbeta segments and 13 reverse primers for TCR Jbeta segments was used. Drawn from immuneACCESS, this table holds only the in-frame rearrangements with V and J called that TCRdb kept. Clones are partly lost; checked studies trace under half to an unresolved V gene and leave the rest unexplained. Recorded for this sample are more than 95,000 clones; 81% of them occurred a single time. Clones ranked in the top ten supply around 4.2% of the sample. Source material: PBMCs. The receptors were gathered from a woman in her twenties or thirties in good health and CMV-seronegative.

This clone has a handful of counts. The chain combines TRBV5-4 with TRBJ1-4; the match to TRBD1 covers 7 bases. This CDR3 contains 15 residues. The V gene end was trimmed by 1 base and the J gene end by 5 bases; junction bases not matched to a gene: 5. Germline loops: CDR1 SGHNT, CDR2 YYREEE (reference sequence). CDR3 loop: CASSLQAGGNEKLFF. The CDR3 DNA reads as TGTGCCAGCAGCTTGCAGGCAGGGGGGAATGAAAAACTGTTTTTT.

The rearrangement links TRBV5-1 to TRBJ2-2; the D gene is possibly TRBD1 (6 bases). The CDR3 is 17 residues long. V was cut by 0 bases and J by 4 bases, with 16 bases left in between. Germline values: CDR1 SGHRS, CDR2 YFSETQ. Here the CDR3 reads CASSLASVGQTTGELFF. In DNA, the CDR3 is TGCGCCAGCAGCTTGGCCTCGGTAGGACAGACCACCGGGGAGCTGTTTTTT.

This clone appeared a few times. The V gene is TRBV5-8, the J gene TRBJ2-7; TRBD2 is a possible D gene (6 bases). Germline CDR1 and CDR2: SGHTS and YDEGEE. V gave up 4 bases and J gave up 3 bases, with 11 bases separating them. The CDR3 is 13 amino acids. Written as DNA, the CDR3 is TGTGCCAGCAGCCCGGGACTCAGCTACGAGCAGTACTTC. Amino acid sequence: CASSPGLSYEQYF.

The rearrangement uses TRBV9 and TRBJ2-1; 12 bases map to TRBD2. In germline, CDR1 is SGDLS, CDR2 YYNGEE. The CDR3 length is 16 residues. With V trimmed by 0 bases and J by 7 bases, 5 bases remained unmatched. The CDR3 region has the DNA TGTGCCAGCAGCGTAGGACTAGCGGGAGTGGAAAATGAGCAGTTCTTC. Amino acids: CASSVGLAGVENEQFF.

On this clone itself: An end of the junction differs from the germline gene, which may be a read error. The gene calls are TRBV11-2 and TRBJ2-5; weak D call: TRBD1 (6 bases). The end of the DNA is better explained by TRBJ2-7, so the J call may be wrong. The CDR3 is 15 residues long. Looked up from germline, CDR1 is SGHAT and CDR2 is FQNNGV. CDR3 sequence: CASTLQGTFPYEQYF. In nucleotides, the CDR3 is TGTGCCAGCACCTTACAGGGTACGTTTCCCTACGAGCAGTACTTC.

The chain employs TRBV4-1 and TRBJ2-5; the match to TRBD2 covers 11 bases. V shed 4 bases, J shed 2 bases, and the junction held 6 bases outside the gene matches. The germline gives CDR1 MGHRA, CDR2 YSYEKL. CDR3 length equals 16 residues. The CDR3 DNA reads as TGCGCCAGCAGCCTCAAAGGGACTAGCGGACAAGAGACCCAGTACTTC. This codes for CASSLKGTSGQETQYF.

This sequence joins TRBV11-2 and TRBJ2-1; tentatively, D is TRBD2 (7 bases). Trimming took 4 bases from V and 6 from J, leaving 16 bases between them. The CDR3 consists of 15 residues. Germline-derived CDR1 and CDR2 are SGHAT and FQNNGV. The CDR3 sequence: CASSWGQAGINEQFF. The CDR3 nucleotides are TGTGCCAGCAGCTGGGGGCAAGCGGGAATCAATGAGCAGTTCTTC.

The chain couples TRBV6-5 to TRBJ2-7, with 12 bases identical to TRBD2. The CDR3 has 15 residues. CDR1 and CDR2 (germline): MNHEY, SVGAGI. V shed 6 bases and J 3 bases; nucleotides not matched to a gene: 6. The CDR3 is CASRRTSGDIYEQYF. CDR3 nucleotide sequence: TGTGCCAGCAGACGGACTAGCGGGGACATCTACGAGCAGTACTTC.

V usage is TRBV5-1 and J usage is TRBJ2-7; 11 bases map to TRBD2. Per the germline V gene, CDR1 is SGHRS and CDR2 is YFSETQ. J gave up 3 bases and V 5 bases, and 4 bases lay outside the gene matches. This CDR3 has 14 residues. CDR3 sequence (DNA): TGCGCCAGCAGGGAACTAGCGGGAGACTACGAGCAGTACTTC. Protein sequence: CASRELAGDYEQYF.

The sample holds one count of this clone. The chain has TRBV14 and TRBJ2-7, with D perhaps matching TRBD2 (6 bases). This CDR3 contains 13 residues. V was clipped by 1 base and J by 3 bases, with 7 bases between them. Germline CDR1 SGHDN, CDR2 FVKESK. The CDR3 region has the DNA TGTGCCAGCAGCCAAGTCGGGGGCTACGAGCAGTACTTC. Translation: CASSQVGGYEQYF.

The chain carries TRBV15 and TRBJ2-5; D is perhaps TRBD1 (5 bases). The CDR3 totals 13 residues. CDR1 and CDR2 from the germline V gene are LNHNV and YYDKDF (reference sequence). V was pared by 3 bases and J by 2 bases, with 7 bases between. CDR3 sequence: CATSRTVQETQYF. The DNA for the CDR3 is TGTGCCACCAGCAGGACAGTTCAAGAGACCCAGTACTTC.

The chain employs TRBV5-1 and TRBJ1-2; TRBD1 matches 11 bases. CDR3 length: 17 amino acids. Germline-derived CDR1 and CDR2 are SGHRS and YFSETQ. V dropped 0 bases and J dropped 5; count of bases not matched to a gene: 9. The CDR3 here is CASSLAGGGQGAYGYTF. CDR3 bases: TGCGCCAGCAGCTTGGCGGGCGGCGGACAGGGGGCTTATGGCTACACCTTC.

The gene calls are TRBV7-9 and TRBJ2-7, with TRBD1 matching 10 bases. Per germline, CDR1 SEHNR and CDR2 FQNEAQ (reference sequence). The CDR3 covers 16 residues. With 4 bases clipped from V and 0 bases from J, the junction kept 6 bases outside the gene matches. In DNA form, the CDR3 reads TGTGCCAGCAGCTCGACAGGGGGCGATTACTCCTACGAGCAGTACTTC. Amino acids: CASSSTGGDYSYEQYF. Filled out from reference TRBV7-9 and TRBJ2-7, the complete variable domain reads DTGVSQNPRHKITKRGQNVTFRCDPISEHNRLYWYRQTLGQGPEFLTYFQNEAQLEKSRLLSDRFSAERPKGSFSTLEIQRTEQGDSAMYLCASSSTGGDYSYEQYFGPGTRLTVT.

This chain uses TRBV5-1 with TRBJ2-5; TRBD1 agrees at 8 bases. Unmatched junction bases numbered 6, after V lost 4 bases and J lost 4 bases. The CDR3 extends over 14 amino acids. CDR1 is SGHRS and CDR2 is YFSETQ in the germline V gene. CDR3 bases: TGCGCCAGCAGCCCGGACAGGGCGGTAGAGACCCAGTACTTC. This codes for CASSPDRAVETQYF.

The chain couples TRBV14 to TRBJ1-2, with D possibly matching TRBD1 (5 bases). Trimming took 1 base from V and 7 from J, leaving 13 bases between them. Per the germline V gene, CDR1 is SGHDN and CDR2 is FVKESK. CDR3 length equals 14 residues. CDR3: CASSQGTYVRGYTF. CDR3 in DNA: TGTGCCAGCAGCCAAGGGACATACGTACGTGGCTACACCTTC.

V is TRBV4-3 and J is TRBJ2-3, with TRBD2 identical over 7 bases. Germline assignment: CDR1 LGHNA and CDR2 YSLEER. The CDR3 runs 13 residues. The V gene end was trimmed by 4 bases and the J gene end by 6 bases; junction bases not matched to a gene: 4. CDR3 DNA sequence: TGCGCCAGCAGCCCCAGACTAGCTGATACGCAGTATTTT. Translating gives CASSPRLADTQYF.

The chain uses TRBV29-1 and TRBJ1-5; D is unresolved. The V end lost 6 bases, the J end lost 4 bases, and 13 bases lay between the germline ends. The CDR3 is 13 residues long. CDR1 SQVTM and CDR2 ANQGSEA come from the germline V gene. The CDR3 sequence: CSVKVTGNQPQHF. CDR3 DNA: TGCAGCGTCAAAGTGACGGGGAATCAGCCCCAGCATTTT.

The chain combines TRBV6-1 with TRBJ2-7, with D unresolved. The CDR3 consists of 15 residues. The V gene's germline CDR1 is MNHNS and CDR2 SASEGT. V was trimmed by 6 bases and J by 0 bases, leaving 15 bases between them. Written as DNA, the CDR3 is TGTGCCAGCAGCGGTGACACAACGAGCTCCTACGAGCAGTACTTC. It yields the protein CASSGDTTSSYEQYF.

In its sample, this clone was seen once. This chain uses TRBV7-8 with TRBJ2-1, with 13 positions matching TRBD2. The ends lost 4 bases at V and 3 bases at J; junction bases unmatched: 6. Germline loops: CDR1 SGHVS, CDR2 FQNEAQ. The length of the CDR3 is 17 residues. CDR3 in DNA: TGTGCCAGCAGCTATTTAGGGACTAGCGGGGACTACAATGAGCAGTTCTTC. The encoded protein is CASSYLGTSGDYNEQFF.